The 23 T cell receptor beta chains below all came from one sample that was sequenced in a study of blood T cell repertoires in COVID-19. Here immunoSEQ multiplex PCR was the method, and the copy in TCRdb shows in-frame clones only, minus some. The data show 43,000 or so clones, with around nine tenths seen just once and approximately 15% held by the top ten. Sequencing was carried out using peripheral blood. Receptor source: a man in his 60s with active or convalescent COVID-19.

This chain joins TRBV6-5 and TRBJ2-7; 9 bases agree with TRBD1. The V gene end was trimmed by 5 bases and the J gene end by 5 bases; junction bases not matched to a gene: 4. The length of the CDR3 is 13 residues. Germline CDR1 MNHEY, CDR2 SVGAGI. The CDR3 DNA reads as TGTGCCAGCAGTATCGACAGGGGGAACGAGCAGTACTTC. This gives the protein CASSIDRGNEQYF.

This chain links TRBV7-6 with TRBJ1-3; D may be TRBD1 (6 bases). The V end was cut by 6 bases, the J end by 8 bases, with 17 bases between. Germline CDR1 is SGHVS and CDR2 is FNYEAQ. The CDR3 covers 14 residues. CDR3 DNA sequence: TGTGCCAGCAGTTCCGACAGGAACGTAGACACCATATATTTT. Amino acids: CASSSDRNVDTIYF.

This chain uses TRBV7-9 with TRBJ1-4; D gene uncertain. The V gene lost 5 bases and the J gene lost 4 bases, with 14 bases spanning the gap. The CDR3 extends over 15 amino acids. Germline loops: CDR1 SEHNR, CDR2 FQNEAQ (reference sequence). In nucleotides, the CDR3 is TGTGCCAGCAGCCTGCGCGAGGGAGGTAATGAAAAACTGTTTTTT. It translates to CASSLREGGNEKLFF. The whole variable domain, filled in from reference TRBV7-9 and TRBJ1-4, reads DTGVSQNPRHKITKRGQNVTFRCDPISEHNRLYWYRQTLGQGPEFLTYFQNEAQLEKSRLLSDRFSAERPKGSFSTLEIQRTEQGDSAMYLCASSLREGGNEKLFFGSGTQLSVL.

The V gene is TRBV28, the J gene TRBJ1-5; the D gene is possibly TRBD1 (5 bases). Germline V gives CDR1 MDHEN, CDR2 SYDVKM. The CDR3 loop spans 19 amino acids. Trimming shortened V by 2 bases and J by 4 bases, and 24 bases separated the two germline ends. As DNA, the CDR3 is TGTGCCAGCAGTTTACCCTCCTGGGCAGGGAACTTCCTAAATCAGCCCCAGCATTTT. Residues: CASSLPSWAGNFLNQPQHF.

V gene TRBV29-1 combines with J gene TRBJ2-1; TRBD2 matches at 13 bases. V lost 6 bases to trimming and J lost 0 bases; unmatched junction nucleotides: 8. Germline V gene sequence: CDR1 SQVTM, CDR2 ANQGSEA. The CDR3 sequence is 17 residues long. DNA of the CDR3: TGCAGCGTCCCCGGACTAGCGGGGGCGAGCTCCTACAATGAGCAGTTCTTC. This sequence encodes CSVPGLAGASSYNEQFF.

The V and J genes are TRBV24-1 and TRBJ1-5, with D hard to call. The CDR3 loop spans 14 amino acids. The germline V gene has CDR1 KGHDR and CDR2 SFDVKD. The V and J ends lost 4 bases and 7 bases respectively, with 13 bases between them. The CDR3 loop reads CATSDDPAGQPQHF. Here the CDR3 DNA reads TGTGCCACCAGTGACGACCCAGCGGGGCAGCCCCAGCATTTT.

This chain links TRBV27 with TRBJ2-2; a possible D gene is TRBD1 (6 bases). Germline V gene data show CDR1 as MNHEY and CDR2 as SMNVEV (reference sequence). V was shortened by 4 bases and J by 3 bases, with 12 bases between the two germline ends. This CDR3 contains 15 residues. CDR3 bases: TGTGCCAGCAGTTCGTCTGGGGGCTACACCGGGGAGCTGTTTTTT. Amino acid sequence: CASSSSGGYTGELFF.

J is TRBJ1-1 and V is TRBV18; perhaps TRBD1 as D (5 bases). V gave up 3 bases and J gave up 0 bases, with 8 bases separating them. The CDR3 contains 14 residues. Germline lookup yields CDR1 KGHSH and CDR2 LQKENI. The CDR3 sequence is CASSPLQVNTEAFF. CDR3 DNA sequence: TGTGCCAGCTCACCTTTACAGGTGAACACTGAAGCTTTCTTT.

The chain recombines TRBV25-1 with TRBJ1-1; 7 bases align to TRBD1. Per the germline V gene, CDR1 is MGHDK and CDR2 is SYGVNS. The junction had 5 bases not matched to a gene; V was cut back by 3 bases and J by 1 base. The CDR3 has 15 residues. The CDR3 loop is CASSDPGQPNTEAFF. The DNA of the CDR3 is TGTGCCAGCAGTGACCCGGGACAGCCGAACACTGAAGCTTTCTTT.

This chain uses TRBV10-3 with TRBJ2-7, with 7 bases aligning to TRBD1. Germline trimming cut 10 bases from V and 0 bases from J; bases unmatched to any gene: 9. Germline loops: CDR1 ENHRY, CDR2 SYGVKD. The CDR3 totals 14 residues. CDR3 nucleotides: TGTGCCACGCTCGGACAGGTCGACTCCTACGAGCAGTACTTC. Translating it yields CATLGQVDSYEQYF.

This clone was observed a handful of times. The chain uses TRBV25-1 and TRBJ1-2, with TRBD1 identical over 12 bases. The germline gives CDR1 MGHDK, CDR2 SYGVNS. The CDR3 is 18 amino acids. Losses at the gene ends were 4 bases for V and 4 bases for J; bases not matched to a gene: 13. CDR3 in amino acids: CASSGRLGDRGLIYGYTF. DNA for the CDR3: TGTGCCAGCAGTGGCCGGTTGGGGGACAGGGGGCTAATCTATGGCTACACCTTC.

The chain joins TRBV6-6 to TRBJ1-1, with TRBD1 matching 9 bases. Germline values: CDR1 MNHNY, CDR2 SVGAGI (reference sequence). Losses at the gene ends were 7 bases for V and 7 bases for J; bases not matched to a gene: 13. CDR3 length: 15 residues. CDR3 region: CASTRTGAAELEAFF. CDR3 nucleotide sequence: TGTGCCAGCACCCGGACAGGGGCCGCGGAGCTTGAAGCTTTCTTT.

A single count supports this clone. The chain has TRBV2 and TRBJ2-1; 11 bases are shared with TRBD2. Germline V lookup: CDR1 SNHLY, CDR2 FYNNEI. Trimming at V came to 1 base and at J to 6 bases, leaving 5 bases not matched to a gene. The CDR3 length is 16 residues. CDR3 in DNA: TGTGCCAGCAGTGAAGTGAGAACTAGCGGGAGCAATGAGCAGTTCTTC. It translates to CASSEVRTSGSNEQFF.

The chain uses TRBV28 and TRBJ2-7; the match to TRBD1 covers 8 bases. Germline V gives CDR1 MDHEN, CDR2 SYDVKM. CDR3 length: 15 amino acids. J gave up 6 bases and V 5 bases, and 12 bases lay outside the gene matches. CDR3 sequence: CASSGGTGELGEQYF. Written as DNA, the CDR3 is TGTGCCAGCAGTGGAGGGACAGGAGAGCTTGGCGAGCAGTACTTC.

V gene TRBV18 combines with J gene TRBJ1-5; 7 bases align to TRBD1. V lost 3 bases and J lost 4; bases outside the gene matches: 9. The CDR3 has 16 amino acids. Germline V gene lookup returns CDR1 KGHSH and CDR2 LQKENI. The CDR3 DNA sequence: TGTGCCAGCTCACCGTTTTCCGACAGGGCTAATCAGCCCCAGCATTTT. It is translated as CASSPFSDRANQPQHF.

The chain couples TRBV3-1 (or the pseudogene TRBV3-2) to TRBJ1-6; D is unclear. The V and J ends lost 0 bases and 7 bases respectively, with 7 bases between them. CDR3 length: 14 residues. The germline CDR1 and CDR2 sequences are LGHDT and YNNKEL (reference sequence). The CDR3 loop is CASSQDNSNSPLHF. As DNA, the CDR3 is TGTGCCAGCAGCCAAGATAATAGCAATTCACCCCTCCACTTT.

The V and J genes are TRBV2 and TRBJ1-1; D is unclear. The CDR3 runs to 13 residues. The germline gives CDR1 SNHLY, CDR2 FYNNEI. V lost 6 bases to trimming and J lost 1 base, with 9 bases between them. Here the CDR3 reads CASSITQNTEAFF. The CDR3 DNA follows: TGTGCCAGCAGCATCACACAGAACACTGAAGCTTTCTTT. The variable domain in full, completed from reference TRBV2 and TRBJ1-1, reads EPEVTQTPSHQVTQMGQEVILRCVPISNHLYFYWYRQILGQKVEFLVSFYNNEISEKSEIFDDQFSVERPDGSNFTLKIRSTKLEDSAMYFCASSITQNTEAFFGQGTRLTVV.

The chain has TRBV7-2 and TRBJ2-5, with 15 bases that match TRBD2. CDR3 size: 19 residues. Germline V gene sequence: CDR1 SGHTA, CDR2 FQGNSA. Trimming removed 2 bases from V and 5 bases from J; junction bases left unmatched: 12. The CDR3 here is CASSLPVGLAGGPWETQYF. CDR3 sequence (DNA): TGTGCCAGCAGCTTACCTGTAGGACTAGCGGGGGGGCCGTGGGAGACCCAGTACTTC.

The chain uses TRBV4-2 and TRBJ2-5, with no clear D. The CDR3 consists of 13 residues. Germline values: CDR1 LGHNA, CDR2 YNFKEQ. Between the trimmed V and J ends, which lost 4 bases and 2 bases, there was a span of 8 bases. The CDR3: CASSPDWQETQYF. The CDR3 bases are TGTGCCAGCAGCCCCGACTGGCAAGAGACCCAGTACTTC.

This chain uses TRBV5-1 with TRBJ1-5; no reliable D call. The CDR3 totals 13 residues. The germline V gene encodes CDR1 SGHRS and CDR2 YFSETQ. Trimming took off 1 base at V and 6 bases at J, with 8 bases between the two ends. This chain's CDR3 is CASSLRGLQPQHF. The DNA of the CDR3 is TGCGCCAGCAGCTTGAGAGGGCTTCAGCCCCAGCATTTT.

The chain links TRBV28 to TRBJ1-5; 7 bases are a match to TRBD1. The CDR3 extends over 16 amino acids. The V gene end was trimmed by 3 bases and the J gene end by 0 bases; junction bases not matched to a gene: 5. Germline lookup yields CDR1 MDHEN and CDR2 SYDVKM. This CDR3 reads CASSFLTGDSNQPQHF. The CDR3 DNA is TGTGCCAGCAGTTTCCTAACAGGGGATAGCAATCAGCCCCAGCATTTT.

In this sample, this clone turned up once. The rearrangement joins TRBV5-1 to TRBJ2-3; D gene unclear. The CDR3 is 16 residues long. The V end was cut by 0 bases, the J end by 4 bases, with 15 bases between. Looked up from germline, CDR1 is SGHRS and CDR2 is YFSETQ. The CDR3 bases are TGCGCCAGCAGCTTGGCGCGCCTCGAATCGGCAGATACGCAGTATTTT. This sequence encodes CASSLARLESADTQYF. Combining the CDR3 with reference TRBV5-1 and TRBJ2-3 gives the whole variable domain KAGVTQTPRYLIKTRGQQVTLSCSPISGHRSVSWYQQTPGQGLQFLFEYFSETQRNKGNFPGRFSGRQFSNSRSEMNVSTLELGDSALYLCASSLARLESADTQYFGPGTRLTVL.

The chain is built from TRBV7-6 and TRBJ2-2; D ambiguous. V was trimmed by 1 base and J by 1 base, leaving 4 bases between them. The CDR3 runs 14 residues. In germline, CDR1 is SGHVS, CDR2 FNYEAQ. CDR3 amino acids: CASSLGQNTGELFF. Here the CDR3 DNA reads TGTGCCAGCAGCTTAGGTCAGAACACCGGGGAGCTGTTTTTT. The full variable domain, with the rest looked up from reference TRBV7-6 and TRBJ2-2, is GAGVSQSPRYKVTKRGQDVALRCDPISGHVSLYWYRQALGQGPEFLTYFNYEAQQDKSGLPNDRFSAERPEGSISTLTIQRTEQRDSAMYRCASSLGQNTGELFFGEGSRLTVL.